The sequence of this T cell receptor beta chain was determined in a study of control samples from healthy donors and cancer patients. The assay was immunoSEQ multiplex PCR, and TCRdb's table has in-frame clones only and misses some. The table shows roughly 200,000 clones, with roughly nine tenths occurring only once. This TCR derives from a man in his thirties or forties in good health. The specimen sequenced was blood.

For the CDR3, the DNA is TGTGCCATCAGTGATGCGTCCGGCCAGGGGAATTACAATGAGCAGTTCTTC. Translating it yields CAISDASGQGNYNEQFF. V gene TRBV10-3 combines with J gene TRBJ2-1; a possible D gene is TRBD1 (6 bases). Germline values: CDR1 ENHRY, CDR2 SYGVKD. Trimming shortened V by 3 bases and J by 4 bases, and 19 bases separated the two germline ends. The CDR3 has 17 residues.